The 9 T cell receptor beta chains reported below all come from one sample, sequenced in a study of shared clonotypes between healthy human individuals. TCRdb keeps only in-frame clones here, not all; method: immunoSEQ multiplex PCR. The table has fewer than 2.5 million clones, roughly 93% seen once. Source material: naive CD4+ T cells from PBMCs. Subset described: CD45RA+ positively selected. The receptors shown here come from a man aged 18-30 years in good health. Some clones in this sample may be carry-over from other donors' samples.

About this clone itself: Other DNA sequences in this sample translate to the same CDR3. The chain's CDR3 is CASSFDYEQYF. The CDR3, as DNA: TGCGCCAGCAGCTTTGACTACGAGCAGTACTTC. The chain carries TRBV5-1 and TRBJ2-7; no definite D call. Germline values: CDR1 SGHRS, CDR2 YFSETQ. The CDR3 loop spans 11 amino acids. Deletions cut 2 bases from V and 3 bases from J, with 3 bases between.

Details on this clone: In the same sample, other DNA sequences code for this CDR3. The chain has TRBV27 and TRBJ1-5, with 8 bases aligning to TRBD1. The CDR3 sequence is 15 residues long. V dropped 4 bases and J dropped 2; count of bases not matched to a gene: 4. Germline V lookup: CDR1 MNHEY, CDR2 SMNVEV (reference sequence). The CDR3, as DNA: TGTGCCAGCAGTTCCCAGGGGGCGGGCAATCAGCCCCAGCATTTT. It is translated as CASSSQGAGNQPQHF.

This clone was detected once. The chain joins TRBV2 to TRBJ1-3; D is perhaps TRBD1 (5 bases). Trimming stripped 6 bases from V and 4 bases from J, with 19 bases between. The germline gives CDR1 SNHLY, CDR2 FYNNEI. This CDR3 spans 16 amino acids. CDR3 coding DNA: TGTGCCAGCAGGGAACCGGGGCAGGGATCCGGAAACACCATATATTTT. It yields the protein CASREPGQGSGNTIYF.

J is TRBJ1-2 and V is TRBV7-6; 8 bases fit TRBD1. J was trimmed by 0 bases and V by 1 base; bases with no gene match: 7. This CDR3 spans 17 amino acids. Germline-derived CDR1 and CDR2 are SGHVS and FNYEAQ. The DNA for the CDR3 is TGTGCCAGCAGCTTAGTGGCAGGGGGCGATACTAACTATGGCTACACCTTC. Translating it yields CASSLVAGGDTNYGYTF.

In regard to this clone: Other DNA sequences within the sample encode an identical CDR3. The chain joins TRBV27 to TRBJ1-1; no definite D call. Trimming left V 6 bases short and J 2 bases short, with 4 bases between. This CDR3 comprises 11 residues. Germline loops: CDR1 MNHEY, CDR2 SMNVEV (reference sequence). The CDR3 loop reads CASRKNTEAFF. The DNA for the CDR3 is TGTGCCAGCAGGAAAAACACTGAAGCTTTCTTT.

The CDR3, as DNA: TGTGCCAGCTCACCTCGACTAGCGGGAGCAGATACGCAGTATTTT. Translated, it gives CASSPRLAGADTQYF. V gene TRBV18 combines with J gene TRBJ2-3, with 12 bases matching TRBD2. J was trimmed by 4 bases and V by 3 bases; bases with no gene match: 2. The CDR3 contains 15 residues. CDR1 is KGHSH, CDR2 LQKENI, per germline.

This clone was picked up one time. The CDR3 DNA sequence: TGTGCCAGCAGCCAGGATAACTACGAGCAGTACTTC. Its translation is CASSQDNYEQYF. The V gene is TRBV6-1, the J gene TRBJ2-5, with no clear D. The J call may not be correct, given that the DNA end is closer to TRBJ2-7. This CDR3 spans 12 amino acids. Per the germline V gene, CDR1 is MNHNS and CDR2 is SASEGT.

Points on this clone: Mismatch with germline at one junction end may stem from a read error. The chain carries TRBV28 and TRBJ2-7; 11 nucleotides align to TRBD2. The CDR3 is 12 residues long. Germline V lookup: CDR1 MDHEN, CDR2 SYDVKM. The CDR3 reads CASSETLAGANF. In nucleotides, the CDR3 is TGTGCCAGCAGTGAAACACTAGCGGGAGCAAACTTC.

The chain carries TRBV5-1 and TRBJ2-2, with D possibly matching TRBD1 (5 bases). The length of the CDR3 is 15 residues. The ends were cut back, 4 bases at V and 3 bases at J, with 13 bases in the middle. Germline loops: CDR1 SGHRS, CDR2 YFSETQ. CDR3 loop: CASSQGGSDTGELFF. In DNA form, the CDR3 reads TGCGCCAGCAGCCAGGGCGGATCGGACACCGGGGAGCTGTTTTTT.